A selection of T cell receptor beta chains follows, all from one sample in a study of T cell repertoires in cytomegalovirus infection. In TCRdb, the reads were re-called with MiXCR into one record per CDR3 protein. This sample has hundreds of thousands of distinct CDR3 sequences, with roughly a third found just once. Antigens of these TCRs are unknown. The sample in question was cultured PBMCs, obtained from culture after CMV antigen stimulation. The receptors were gathered from a human donor in good health (CMV status not recorded). Some clones in this sample may be carry-over from other donors' samples. The CDR3 runs from the conserved cysteine through the conserved F or W. The order of the fields is J gene, CDR3 length, D gene, V gene, clone size, CDR3 DNA, CDR3 protein. A D gene is named only where the DNA matches it firmly. A row's size may be missing; if present it is once, few, many or a size class.

J: TRBJ1-1
length: 13
D: NA
V: TRBV27
size: few
DNA: TGTGCCAGCAGTTTTTCTGCAGTAGCTGAAGCTTTCTTT
CDR3: CASSFSAVAEAFF

J: TRBJ1-6
length: 14
D: NA
V: TRBV25-1
size: few
DNA: TGTGCCAGCAGCCGGGACGGTTATAATTCACCCCTCCACTTT
CDR3: CASSRDGYNSPLHF

J: TRBJ2-7
length: 16
D: TRBD1
V: TRBV12-3/TRBV12-4
size: NA
DNA: TGTGCCAGCAGTGGACAGGGACGACGTAGCTCCTACGAGCAGTACTTC
CDR3: CASSGQGRRSSYEQYF

J: TRBJ2-1
length: 17
D: TRBD2
V: TRBV28
size: NA
DNA: TGTGCCAGCAGTTTACCGGCGGGGGACCTTGCCTACAATGAGCAGTTCTTC
CDR3: CASSLPAGDLAYNEQFF

J: TRBJ2-1
length: 11
D: NA
V: TRBV10-3
size: NA
DNA: TGTGCCATCAGTGCCAGATTAGCGCAGTTCTTC
CDR3: CAISARLAQFF

J: TRBJ1-5
length: 15
D: TRBD1
V: TRBV6-6
size: few
DNA: TGTGCCAGCAGTTACTTGGGGACAGGGGATCAGCCCCAGCATTTT
CDR3: CASSYLGTGDQPQHF

J: TRBJ2-7
length: 15
D: NA
V: TRBV4-1
size: NA
DNA: TGCGCCAGCAGCCAAGCCCCGACAAACACCTACGAGCAGTACTTC
CDR3: CASSQAPTNTYEQYF

J: TRBJ2-3
length: 12
D: NA
V: TRBV6-1
size: NA
DNA: TGTGCCAGCAGAGCAGGGACAGATACGCAGTATTTT
CDR3: CASRAGTDTQYF

J: TRBJ1-4
length: 14
D: NA
V: TRBV20-1
size: NA
DNA: TGCAGTGCTAGAGATCGGGGAATCGGGGAAAAACTGTTTTTT
CDR3: CSARDRGIGEKLFF

J: TRBJ2-7
length: 19
D: NA
V: TRBV6-6
size: NA
DNA: TGTGCCAGCAGTTACCGGGGTAGTATTGGAAGTTTTACGTTTTACGAGCAGTACTTC
CDR3: CASSYRGSIGSFTFYEQYF

J: TRBJ1-4
length: 15
D: NA
V: TRBV12-3/TRBV12-4
size: NA
DNA: TGTGCCAGCAGTCCAAACAGAGCAACTAATGAAAAACTGTTTTTT
CDR3: CASSPNRATNEKLFF

J: TRBJ1-2
length: 16
D: TRBD1
V: TRBV9
size: NA
DNA: TGTGCCAGCAGTCGACCCCAGGGACAGGGTATGGGTGGCTACACCTTC
CDR3: CASSRPQGQGMGGYTF

J: TRBJ2-3
length: 12
D: NA
V: TRBV7-2
size: many
DNA: TGTGCCAGCAGCATCGGAACAGATACGCAGTATTTT
CDR3: CASSIGTDTQYF

J: TRBJ2-1
length: 14
D: NA
V: TRBV7-2
size: few
DNA: TGTGCCAGCAGCTTAGCGGACCATTCCAGTGGGCAGTTCTTC
CDR3: CASSLADHSSGQFF

J: TRBJ2-1
length: 15
D: NA
V: TRBV3-1
size: few
DNA: TGTGCCAGCAGCCCACTTAGGGGAATTTACAATGAGCAGTTCTTC
CDR3: CASSPLRGIYNEQFF

J: TRBJ1-5
length: 14
D: NA
V: TRBV19
size: NA
DNA: TGTGCCAGTAGCTCTCCCCACAGGCGGCAGCCCCAGCATTTT
CDR3: CASSSPHRRQPQHF

J: TRBJ2-6
length: 18
D: NA
V: TRBV7-2
size: NA
DNA: TGTGCCAGCAGCTTAAGGGCGGGCGGACTAACTGGGGCCAACGTCCTGACTTTC
CDR3: CASSLRAGGLTGANVLTF

J: TRBJ2-5
length: 17
D: TRBD2
V: TRBV7-9
size: NA
DNA: TGTGCCAGCAGCTGGGGGGACACTAGCGGCCTTGGAGAGACCCAGTACTTC
CDR3: CASSWGDTSGLGETQYF

J: TRBJ1-6
length: 14
D: NA
V: TRBV12-3/TRBV12-4
size: NA
DNA: TGTGCCAGCAGTTTTCAGGGTATGAATTCACCCCTCCACTTT
CDR3: CASSFQGMNSPLHF

J: TRBJ2-7
length: 13
D: NA
V: TRBV27
size: few
DNA: TGTGCCAGTAGGGATGGCACATTCTACGAGCAGTACTTC
CDR3: CASRDGTFYEQYF

J: TRBJ2-1
length: 15
D: NA
V: TRBV5-6
size: NA
DNA: TGTGCCAGCAGCTTGACTGTGGGGGCGGTAGGTGAGCAGTTCTTC
CDR3: CASSLTVGAVGEQFF

J: TRBJ1-2
length: 15
D: NA
V: TRBV2
size: once
DNA: TGTGCCAGCAGTCCTAAAACCGGACCCAACTATGGCTACACCTTC
CDR3: CASSPKTGPNYGYTF

J: TRBJ1-1
length: 13
D: NA
V: TRBV2
size: few
DNA: TGTGCCAGCAGTGAACGACAGAGGACTGAAGCTTTCTTT
CDR3: CASSERQRTEAFF

J: TRBJ1-3
length: 14
D: TRBD1
V: TRBV27
size: few
DNA: TGTGCCAGCAGTTTGACAGGGTTCTCGAACACCATATATTTT
CDR3: CASSLTGFSNTIYF

J: TRBJ2-7
length: 13
D: TRBD2
V: TRBV6-2/TRBV6-3
size: few
DNA: TGTGCCAGCAGGACTAGCGGGACTGGCGAGCAGTACTTC
CDR3: CASRTSGTGEQYF

J: TRBJ1-5
length: 15
D: NA
V: TRBV4-1
size: few
DNA: TGTGCCAGCAGCCAAGACGACACAACATATCAGCCCCAGCATTTT
CDR3: CASSQDDTTYQPQHF

J: TRBJ1-4
length: 15
D: TRBD1
V: TRBV7-2
size: many
DNA: TGTGCCAGCAGCTACTCGGGGGCAGGGGGTGAAAAACTGTTTTTT
CDR3: CASSYSGAGGEKLFF

J: TRBJ1-6
length: 16
D: NA
V: TRBV6-5
size: few
DNA: TGTGCCAGCAGTTACTCTTGGACTCCTGATTTCTCACCCCTCCACTTT
CDR3: CASSYSWTPDFSPLHF

J: TRBJ2-1
length: 16
D: NA
V: TRBV7-9
size: NA
DNA: TGTGCCAGCATCCACGCCGGGACAACCTCCTACAATGAGCAGTTCTTC
CDR3: CASIHAGTTSYNEQFF

J: TRBJ2-5
length: 10
D: NA
V: TRBV6-2/TRBV6-3
size: NA
DNA: TGTGCCAGCAGTAGAGAGACCCAGTACTTC
CDR3: CASSRETQYF

J: TRBJ2-1
length: 21
D: NA
V: TRBV7-6
size: few
DNA: TGTGCCAGCAGCCTACGGCCCAGCGGTGCGTTTGAACCGAGCTCCTACAATGAGCAGTTCTTC
CDR3: CASSLRPSGAFEPSSYNEQFF

J: TRBJ2-1
length: 14
D: TRBD1
V: TRBV12-3/TRBV12-4
size: few
DNA: TGTGCCAGCAGTTCGGGACAGGTCTACAATGAGCAGTTCTTC
CDR3: CASSSGQVYNEQFF

J: TRBJ2-5
length: 16
D: NA
V: TRBV19
size: few
DNA: TGTGCCAGTAGTATCGAAAGGACTATCCTTCAAGAGACCCAGTACTTC
CDR3: CASSIERTILQETQYF

J: TRBJ1-2
length: 13
D: NA
V: TRBV12-3/TRBV12-4
size: few
DNA: TGTGCCAGCAGCTATACAGTCGACCATGGCTACACCTTC
CDR3: CASSYTVDHGYTF

J: TRBJ2-3
length: 16
D: TRBD1
V: TRBV7-8
size: NA
DNA: TGTGCCAGCGGCTTAGCCCGAGGACAGGGCACAGATACGCAGTATTTT
CDR3: CASGLARGQGTDTQYF

J: TRBJ2-1
length: 16
D: NA
V: TRBV19
size: few
DNA: TGTGCCAGTAGGGGAGGGGGCGGGGTCCCCTACAATGAGCAGTTCTTC
CDR3: CASRGGGGVPYNEQFF

J: TRBJ2-3
length: 16
D: NA
V: TRBV6-5
size: NA
DNA: TGTGCCAGCAGTTACTCGATCGCCCAAATCACAGATACGCAGTATTTT
CDR3: CASSYSIAQITDTQYF

J: TRBJ1-5
length: 15
D: TRBD1
V: TRBV2
size: few
DNA: TGTGCCAGCAGTGATGGAGGGGGCGAGAGGCAGCCCCAGCATTTT
CDR3: CASSDGGGERQPQHF

J: TRBJ1-2
length: 17
D: NA
V: TRBV28
size: few
DNA: TGTGCCAGCAGTTCCCGGGTTGGAGGACAGATAAACTATGGCTACACCTTC
CDR3: CASSSRVGGQINYGYTF

J: TRBJ2-1
length: 16
D: NA
V: TRBV12-5
size: once
DNA: TGTGCTAGTGGTTTGGACAGGGCCGGGCCCTACAATGAGCAGTTCTTC
CDR3: CASGLDRAGPYNEQFF

J: TRBJ2-3
length: 13
D: TRBD1
V: TRBV6-5
size: few
DNA: TGTGCCATCCGGGACAGGGCGGCAGATACGCAGTATTTT
CDR3: CAIRDRAADTQYF

J: TRBJ2-3
length: 16
D: NA
V: TRBV4-3
size: few
DNA: TGCGCCAGCAGCCAAGAGGCCCTACGAAACACAGATACGCAGTATTTT
CDR3: CASSQEALRNTDTQYF

J: TRBJ2-1
length: 18
D: TRBD2
V: TRBV3-1
size: NA
DNA: TGTGCCAGCAGCCAAGGAATCCGCAGGGGACTAGAATGGGGTGAGCAGTTCTTC
CDR3: CASSQGIRRGLEWGEQFF

J: TRBJ1-1
length: 15
D: NA
V: TRBV20-1
size: NA
DNA: TGCAGTGCTCCTCGCATGGGGACCCTGAACACTGAAGCTTTCTTT
CDR3: CSAPRMGTLNTEAFF

J: TRBJ1-6
length: 15
D: TRBD1
V: TRBV6-2/TRBV6-3
size: NA
DNA: TGTGCCAGCAGTGGCCCGGGACAGGGAACCTCACCCCTCCACTTT
CDR3: CASSGPGQGTSPLHF

J: TRBJ1-1
length: 16
D: NA
V: TRBV7-6
size: NA
DNA: TGTGCCAGCAGCTTAGATGGACAGATCATGAACACTGAAGCTTTCTTT
CDR3: CASSLDGQIMNTEAFF

J: TRBJ2-3
length: 15
D: NA
V: TRBV27
size: many
DNA: TGTGCCAGCAGTCCAGGCAGGGCCCGGACAGATACGCAGTATTTT
CDR3: CASSPGRARTDTQYF

J: TRBJ2-1
length: 16
D: TRBD2
V: TRBV27
size: many
DNA: TGTGCCAGCAGTTTTTCCGCGGGAGGGATCTACAATGAGCAGTTCTTC
CDR3: CASSFSAGGIYNEQFF

J: TRBJ1-1
length: 13
D: TRBD1
V: TRBV7-9
size: NA
DNA: TGTGCCAGCAGCCGCGACAGGGTCACTGAAGCTTTCTTT
CDR3: CASSRDRVTEAFF

J: TRBJ2-1
length: 15
D: NA
V: TRBV19
size: few
DNA: TGTGCCAGTAGTACAAACAAATCCCCCTACAATGAGCAGTTCTTC
CDR3: CASSTNKSPYNEQFF